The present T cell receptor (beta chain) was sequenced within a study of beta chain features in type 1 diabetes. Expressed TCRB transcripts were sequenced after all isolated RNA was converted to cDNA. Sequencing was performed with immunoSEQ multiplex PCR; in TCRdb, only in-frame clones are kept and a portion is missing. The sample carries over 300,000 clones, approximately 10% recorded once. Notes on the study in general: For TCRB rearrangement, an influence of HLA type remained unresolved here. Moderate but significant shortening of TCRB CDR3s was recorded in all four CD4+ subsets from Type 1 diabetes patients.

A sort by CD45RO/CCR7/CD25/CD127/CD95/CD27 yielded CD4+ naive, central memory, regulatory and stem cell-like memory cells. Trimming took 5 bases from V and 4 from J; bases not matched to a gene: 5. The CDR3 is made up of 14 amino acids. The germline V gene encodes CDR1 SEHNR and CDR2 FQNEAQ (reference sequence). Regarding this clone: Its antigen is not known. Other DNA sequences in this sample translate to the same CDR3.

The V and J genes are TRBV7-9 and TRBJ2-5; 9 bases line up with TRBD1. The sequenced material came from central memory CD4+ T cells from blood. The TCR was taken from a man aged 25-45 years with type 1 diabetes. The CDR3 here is CASSLTGGGETQYF. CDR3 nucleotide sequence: TGTGCCAGCAGCCTCACAGGGGGCGGAGAGACCCAGTACTTC. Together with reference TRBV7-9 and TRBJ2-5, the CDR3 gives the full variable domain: DTGVSQNPRHKITKRGQNVTFRCDPISEHNRLYWYRQTLGQGPEFLTYFQNEAQLEKSRLLSDRFSAERPKGSFSTLEIQRTEQGDSAMYLCASSLTGGGETQYFGPGTRLLVL.